Shown below are 27 T cell receptor beta chains from a single sample sequenced in a study of T cell responses to AZD1222 COVID-19 vaccine (dated by TCRdb to the early 2020s). Interpreted using the paper, the time point label stands for: baseline before first vaccination. The library was generated by the immunoSEQ multiplex PCR assay. This is the immuneACCESS table as TCRdb keeps it, with only in-frame sequences that have V and J called. A part of the clones is gone; compared with another copy, unresolved V genes explain less than half, and the rest is unexplained. The sample table shows 150,000 to 200,000 clones, and roughly 92% are seen once. Under 2.5% of the sample is in the top ten clones. The specimen comprised peripheral blood, sampled on day 0 of AZD1222 vaccination. The receptors come from an adult in good health.

This rearrangement joins TRBV28 to TRBJ1-4, with TRBD1 identical over 7 bases. The CDR3 runs to 15 residues. Germline trimming cut 6 bases from V and 11 bases from J; bases unmatched to any gene: 15. Germline assignment: CDR1 MDHEN and CDR2 SYDVKM. CDR3 residues: CASRGQVFPSYKLFF. CDR3 DNA: TGTGCCAGCAGAGGACAGGTCTTTCCTTCCTATAAACTGTTTTTT.

The chain has TRBV2 and TRBJ1-4; unclear D gene. Deletions cut 1 base from V and 16 bases from J, with 16 bases between. The germline V gene has CDR1 SNHLY and CDR2 FYNNEI. The CDR3 consists of 13 residues. This CDR3 reads CASSEGGAVSRFF. The CDR3 region has the DNA TGTGCCAGCAGTGAAGGTGGAGCGGTATCGCGGTTTTTT.

The rearrangement joins TRBV15 to TRBJ1-2, with 7 bases that match TRBD1. Germline V gene sequence: CDR1 LNHNV, CDR2 YYDKDF (reference sequence). The CDR3 runs to 14 residues. V trimming: 1 base; J trimming: 5 bases; junction bases outside the gene matches: 4. This CDR3 reads CATSRVVRGYGYTF. In DNA form, the CDR3 reads TGTGCCACCAGCAGAGTAGTCAGGGGGTATGGCTACACCTTC.

V and J are TRBV11-2 and TRBJ2-5; TRBD2 matches at 7 bases. This CDR3 has 16 amino acids. Germline V gene sequence: CDR1 SGHAT, CDR2 FQNNGV. V trimming: 6 bases; J trimming: 2 bases; junction bases outside the gene matches: 12. Written as DNA, the CDR3 is TGTGCCAGCAGTTCAACTTGGGGACTAACTCAAGAGACCCAGTACTTC. It encodes CASSSTWGLTQETQYF.

The V and J genes are TRBV28 and TRBJ2-2, with D perhaps given as TRBD1 or TRBD2 (5 bases each). CDR3 length: 16 residues. Germline V CDR1 and CDR2: MDHEN, SYDVKM. The V gene lost 4 bases and the J gene lost 2 bases, with 14 bases spanning the gap. The CDR3 bases are TGTGCCAGCAGTTATACCGGGGCCCTAAACACCGGGGAGCTGTTTTTT. This gives the protein CASSYTGALNTGELFF.

The rearrangement links TRBV7-9 to TRBJ1-4, with D perhaps TRBD1 (6 bases). The germline V and J ends were trimmed by 4 bases and 7 bases, with 22 bases remaining between them. The V gene's germline CDR1 is SEHNR and CDR2 FQNEAQ (reference sequence). The CDR3 contains 17 residues. CDR3 DNA: TGTGCCAGCAGCTCCAGGGGTGGGAAGTTGACAGGTGAAAAACTGTTTTTT. It is translated as CASSSRGGKLTGEKLFF.

The rearrangement links TRBV6-2 or TRBV6-3 to TRBJ1-5; possibly TRBD1 for D (5 bases). The ends were cut back, 3 bases at V and 0 bases at J, with 18 bases in the middle. CDR3 length: 18 residues. Germline values: CDR1 MNHEY, CDR2 SVGEGT. The DNA of the CDR3 is TGTGCCAGCAGTTATCGGTTGGGGGACTCCCATAGCAATCAGCCCCAGCATTTT. This gives the protein CASSYRLGDSHSNQPQHF.

This rearrangement joins TRBV29-1 to TRBJ2-3, with 8 positions matching TRBD2. Trimming at V came to 3 bases and at J to 3 bases, leaving 5 bases not matched to a gene. CDR1 and CDR2 (germline): SQVTM, ANQGSEA. This CDR3 has 14 residues. The DNA of the CDR3 is TGCAGCGTTGACTCGGGGGGGCGTACAGATACGCAGTATTTT. Encoded protein: CSVDSGGRTDTQYF.

The chain carries TRBV3-1 (or the pseudogene TRBV3-2) and TRBJ2-1, with 11 bases that match TRBD2. The CDR3 contains 14 residues. Per germline, CDR1 LGHDT and CDR2 YNNKEL (reference sequence). After removal of 5 bases from V and 6 bases from J, the junction contained 3 bases not matched to a gene. In DNA form, the CDR3 reads TGTGCCAGCAGCGGAACTAGCGGGAGCAATGAGCAGTTCTTC. This translates into CASSGTSGSNEQFF.

This sequence joins TRBV28 and TRBJ1-1, with 8 nucleotides matching TRBD1. After removal of 7 bases from V and 3 bases from J, the junction contained 10 bases not matched to a gene. Germline assignment: CDR1 MDHEN and CDR2 SYDVKM. This CDR3 contains 15 residues. The CDR3 sequence is CASTTGGAGDTEAFF. In DNA, the CDR3 is TGTGCCAGCACCACAGGGGGGGCGGGTGACACTGAAGCTTTCTTT.

In DNA, the CDR3 is TGTGCCAGCAGCTTATTCCGTACTGTCTCTGGAAACACCATATATTTT. It encodes CASSLFRTVSGNTIYF. V gene TRBV7-9 combines with J gene TRBJ1-3, with D unresolved. Germline loops: CDR1 SEHNR, CDR2 FQNEAQ (reference sequence). The CDR3 runs 16 residues. V lost 2 bases and J lost 0, with 11 bases in between.

The rearrangement joins TRBV6-5 to TRBJ1-1; D is unresolved. The CDR3 is 15 residues long. Trimming cost V 2 bases and J 1 base, with 11 bases left between them. Per the germline V gene, CDR1 is MNHEY and CDR2 is SVGAGI. In DNA form, the CDR3 reads TGTGCCAGCAGTTACAGGAGAACCACGAACACTGAAGCTTTCTTT. Its translation: CASSYRRTTNTEAFF.

This chain's CDR3 is CASSLGYGGEREQYF. DNA for the CDR3: TGCGCCAGCAGCTTAGGGTACGGGGGTGAGAGAGAGCAGTACTTC. The chain recombines TRBV5-1 with TRBJ2-7, with D possibly TRBD2 on 6 matching bases. The CDR3 is made up of 15 amino acids. CDR1 SGHRS and CDR2 YFSETQ come from the germline V gene. V shed 2 bases and J shed 7 bases, with 19 bases lying between them.

CDR3 amino acids: CASSQDKGAAYEQYF. DNA of the CDR3: TGCGCCAGCAGCCAAGATAAGGGGGCCGCCTACGAGCAGTACTTC. The chain uses TRBV4-3 and TRBJ2-7; 7 positions match TRBD1. Germline lookup yields CDR1 LGHNA and CDR2 YSLEER. The CDR3 is 15 residues long. Germline trimming cut 0 bases from V and 2 bases from J; bases unmatched to any gene: 4.

Concerning this clone: At one boundary the junction diverges from the germline segment, which might be a read error. The chain carries TRBV19 and TRBJ2-7; TRBD2 aligns across 9 bases. The CDR3 runs 15 residues. Per the germline V gene, CDR1 is LNHDA and CDR2 is SQIVND (reference sequence). CDR3 coding DNA: TGTGCCAGTAGTATTGTAGCGGGAGTCTCCCACGAGCAGTACTTC. This translates into CASSIVAGVSHEQYF.

V gene TRBV7-2 combines with J gene TRBJ1-1; D not certain. The CDR3 extends over 13 amino acids. V was clipped by 5 bases and J by 0 bases, with 7 bases between them. Germline V gene data show CDR1 as SGHTA and CDR2 as FQGNSA. The CDR3 nucleotides read TGTGCCAGCAGCACACAGATGAACACTGAAGCTTTCTTT. Its translation is CASSTQMNTEAFF.

This clone was seen once. V and J are TRBV5-4 and TRBJ2-5; 10 bases agree with TRBD1. CDR1 and CDR2 from the germline V gene are SGHNT and YYREEE (reference sequence). The CDR3 runs 16 residues. The trim removed 3 bases at V and 4 bases at J, leaving 9 bases unmatched. CDR3 protein: CASSYGDRGAGETQYF. In nucleotides, the CDR3 is TGTGCCAGCAGCTACGGGGACAGGGGCGCGGGAGAGACCCAGTACTTC.

This sequence joins TRBV5-1 and TRBJ2-3; 9 positions agree with TRBD2. Germline CDR1 SGHRS, CDR2 YFSETQ. The junction had 5 bases not matched to a gene; V was cut back by 0 bases and J by 0 bases. This CDR3 is built from 17 residues. Written as DNA, the CDR3 is TGCGCCAGCAGCTTGGGTGCTAGCGGGGCTAGCACAGATACGCAGTATTTT. Its protein is CASSLGASGASTDTQYF. Using reference TRBV5-1 and TRBJ2-3 for the parts outside the CDR3, the full variable domain is KAGVTQTPRYLIKTRGQQVTLSCSPISGHRSVSWYQQTPGQGLQFLFEYFSETQRNKGNFPGRFSGRQFSNSRSEMNVSTLELGDSALYLCASSLGASGASTDTQYFGPGTRLTVL.

V is TRBV28 and J is TRBJ1-5; D call uncertain. Looked up from germline, CDR1 is MDHEN and CDR2 is SYDVKM. The CDR3 is 14 amino acids. The ends were cut back, 3 bases at V and 7 bases at J, with 13 bases in the middle. CDR3 in DNA: TGTGCCAGCAGTTTGGGAGAGGTTGGCCAGCCCCAGCATTTT. Translating gives CASSLGEVGQPQHF.

This clone was seen just once. The J gene is TRBJ2-1, the V gene TRBV9, with no clear D. V lost 1 base to trimming and J lost 5 bases, with 10 bases between them. This CDR3 has 14 residues. Looked up from germline, CDR1 is SGDLS and CDR2 is YYNGEE. The CDR3 is CASSVSLWNNEQFF. The CDR3 bases are TGTGCCAGCAGCGTAAGTCTATGGAACAATGAGCAGTTCTTC.

J is TRBJ1-1 and V is TRBV3-1 (or the pseudogene TRBV3-2); D gene ambiguous. The CDR3 is made up of 15 amino acids. Germline assignment: CDR1 LGHDT and CDR2 YNNKEL (reference sequence). Trimming took 0 bases from V and 2 from J, leaving 10 bases between them. The CDR3 nucleotides are TGTGCCAGCAGCCAAGATTTCGGACTCAACACTGAAGCTTTCTTT. Translation gives CASSQDFGLNTEAFF.

The V gene is TRBV5-6, the J gene TRBJ2-5; 8 positions agree with TRBD2. The germline V gene encodes CDR1 SGHDT and CDR2 YYEEEE. Trimming took 4 bases from V and 4 from J; bases not matched to a gene: 6. The CDR3 is made up of 14 amino acids. The CDR3 is CASSPGTRTETQYF. The CDR3 DNA reads TGTGCCAGCAGCCCCGGGACTAGGACAGAGACCCAGTACTTC.

The V and J genes are TRBV7-9 and TRBJ1-5, with TRBD1 as a possible D gene (6 bases). With 3 bases removed from V and 5 bases from J, the gap between germline ends came to 11 bases. Germline V gene data show CDR1 as SEHNR and CDR2 as FQNEAQ (reference sequence). The CDR3 consists of 14 residues. The CDR3 DNA reads TGTGCCAGCAGCTTGGCCAGGGGTGATCAGCCCCAGCATTTT. It specifies CASSLARGDQPQHF.

This chain connects TRBV5-1 to TRBJ2-2, with 9 bases fitting TRBD2. J was trimmed by 8 bases and V by 6 bases; bases with no gene match: 8. Germline V gives CDR1 SGHRS, CDR2 YFSETQ. The CDR3 totals 14 residues. DNA for the CDR3: TGCGCCAGCATGTTCGGGACTAGCTATGGGGAGCTGTTTTTT. It specifies CASMFGTSYGELFF.

The genes are TRBV11-2 and TRBJ1-4; D unresolved. Trimming removed 0 bases at V and 5 bases at J, with 4 bases between. In germline, CDR1 is SGHAT, CDR2 FQNNGV. The CDR3 is made up of 13 amino acids. For the CDR3, the DNA is TGTGCCAGCAGCTTAGATCTAAATGAAAAACTGTTTTTT. Its protein product is CASSLDLNEKLFF.

This chain joins TRBV6-5 and TRBJ1-1, with 7 bases fitting TRBD1. In germline, CDR1 is MNHEY, CDR2 SVGAGI. Losses at the gene ends were 8 bases for V and 1 base for J; bases not matched to a gene: 10. CDR3 length equals 15 residues. CDR3 sequence: CASLDRVRGNTEAFF. DNA of the CDR3: TGTGCCAGCCTTGACAGGGTAAGAGGGAACACTGAAGCTTTCTTT.

In this sample, this clone turned up a few times. V and J are TRBV7-9 and TRBJ2-2; unclear D gene. The V end was cut by 8 bases, the J end by 0 bases, with 13 bases between. CDR1 SEHNR and CDR2 FQNEAQ come from the germline V gene (reference sequence). The CDR3 is 15 amino acids. This CDR3 reads CASGSPIANTGELFF. The CDR3 DNA reads as TGTGCCAGCGGCTCACCGATTGCGAACACCGGGGAGCTGTTTTTT. The variable domain in full, completed from reference TRBV7-9 and TRBJ2-2, reads DTGVSQNPRHKITKRGQNVTFRCDPISEHNRLYWYRQTLGQGPEFLTYFQNEAQLEKSRLLSDRFSAERPKGSFSTLEIQRTEQGDSAMYLCASGSPIANTGELFFGEGSRLTVL.